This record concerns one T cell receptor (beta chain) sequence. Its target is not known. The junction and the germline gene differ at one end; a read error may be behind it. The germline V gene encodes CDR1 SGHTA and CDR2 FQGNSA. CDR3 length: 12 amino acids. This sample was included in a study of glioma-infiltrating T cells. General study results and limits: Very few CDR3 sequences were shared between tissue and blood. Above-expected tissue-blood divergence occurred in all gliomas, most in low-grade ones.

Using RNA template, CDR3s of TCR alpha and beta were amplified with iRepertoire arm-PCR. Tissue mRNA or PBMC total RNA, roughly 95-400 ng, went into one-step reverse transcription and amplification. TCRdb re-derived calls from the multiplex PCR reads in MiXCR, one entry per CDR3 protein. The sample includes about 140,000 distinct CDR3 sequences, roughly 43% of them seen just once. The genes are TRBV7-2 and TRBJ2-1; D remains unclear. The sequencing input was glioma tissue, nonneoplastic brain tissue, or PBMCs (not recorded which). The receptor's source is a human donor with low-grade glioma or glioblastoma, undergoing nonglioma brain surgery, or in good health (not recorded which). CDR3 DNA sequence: TGTGCCAGCGACTTAACGTACAATGGGCAGTTCTTC. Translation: CASDLTYNGQFF.